This record concerns one T cell receptor beta chain sequence. The source of the sample is a study of blood T cell repertoires in COVID-19. Profiled with immunoSEQ multiplex PCR; TCRdb holds only in-frame clones, not every one. The sample holds about 59,000 clones; more than 80% are singletons and the top ten take approximately 15%. From germline, CDR1 is KGHDR and CDR2 SFDVKD. V trimming: 4 bases; J trimming: 0 bases; junction bases outside the gene matches: 2. CDR3 length: 14 amino acids. The V and J genes are TRBV24-1 and TRBJ2-7, with 7 bases fitting TRBD1. The clonotype comes from a man older than 75 with acute or convalescent COVID-19. The specimen sequenced was peripheral blood. The CDR3 coding sequence is TGTGCCACCAGTGACAGGGGGTACTCCTACGAGCAGTACTTC. It codes for CATSDRGYSYEQYF.